This T cell receptor beta chain was recovered during a study of control samples from healthy donors and cancer patients. The method was immunoSEQ multiplex PCR; TCRdb's version includes in-frame clones alone and lacks a portion of them. The sample carries roughly 86,000 clones, 85% to 95% recorded once. CDR1 MNHNS and CDR2 SASEGT come from the germline V gene. Between the trimmed V and J ends, which lost 0 bases and 3 bases, there was a span of 18 bases. This CDR3 spans 18 amino acids. The V and J genes are TRBV6-1 and TRBJ1-5; the D is unclear. This clonotype originated in a woman aged 30 to 39 in good health. Sequenced sample: blood. The CDR3 DNA is TGTGCCAGCAGTGAAGCGTCACCCAGCACCAGATTCAATCAGCCCCAGCATTTT. It yields the protein CASSEASPSTRFNQPQHF.